A selection of T cell receptor beta chains follows, all from one sample in a study of cytomegalovirus exposure and HLA in healthy donors. Measured with immunoSEQ multiplex PCR; TCRdb has only the in-frame clones, and not every one. In total, the table holds around 140,000 clones. The source material was PBMCs. These receptors all come from a woman aged 18-29 years in good health and CMV-seronegative. CDR3s include the opening cysteine and the closing phenylalanine or tryptophan. A D gene is named only where the DNA matches it firmly.

>.|TRBV6-5|TRBJ2-3
TGTGCCAGCAGCCAGACAACAGATACGCAGTATTTT
CASSQTTDTQYF
>.|TRBV18|TRBJ1-1
TGTGCCAGCTCAGTCGGGATCCCCGACGGAAACACTGAAGCTTTCTTT
CASSVGIPDGNTEAFF
>TRBD2|TRBV5-6|TRBJ2-1
TGTGCCAGCAGCCAAGGACTAGCGGGGAAGCAGTTCTTC
CASSQGLAGKQFF
>TRBD1|TRBV4-1|TRBJ1-3
TGCGCCAGCAGCCAAGGGGGGACAGGGTTAGACACCATATATTTT
CASSQGGTGLDTIYF
>.|TRBV4-1|TRBJ2-3
TGCGCCAGCAGCCTCGATCGGGACTCGGACACAGATACGCAGTATTTT
CASSLDRDSDTDTQYF
>.|TRBV11-2|TRBJ2-7
TGTGCCAGCAGCCCCGGGACTGAGGGCTACGAGCAGTACTTC
CASSPGTEGYEQYF
>TRBD1|TRBV30|TRBJ1-5
TGTGCCTGGAGTGAGACAGGGAGGCAGCCCCAGCATTTT
CAWSETGRQPQHF
>TRBD2|TRBV9|TRBJ2-5
TGTGCCAGCAGCCCGCTAGCGGGAGTGGGAGAGACCCAGTACTTC
CASSPLAGVGETQYF
>TRBD2|TRBV11-2|TRBJ2-1
TGTGCCAGCAGCTTAGGGACTACTAGCGGCTCCTACAATGAGCAGTTCTTC
CASSLGTTSGSYNEQFF
>TRBD2|TRBV6-5|TRBJ2-7
TGTGCCAGCAGTCCTCTAGCGGGAAGTATCTACGAGCAGTACTTC
CASSPLAGSIYEQYF
>.|TRBV11-2|TRBJ2-2
TGTGCCAGCAGCTTTATTCAGGGTAGGACCGGGGAGCTGTTTTTT
CASSFIQGRTGELFF
>.|TRBV11-3|TRBJ2-6
TGTGCCAGCAGCTTCACCCCCCGAGGGGGTCCTGGGGCCAACGTCCTGACTTTC
CASSFTPRGGPGANVLTF
>.|TRBV29-1|TRBJ2-1
TGCAGCGTTGATAAGGCAGGGGGGACTGAGCAGTTCTTC
CSVDKAGGTEQFF
>.|TRBV27|TRBJ2-1
TGTGCCAGCAGTTCTAGCTCCTACAATGAGCAGTTCTTC
CASSSSSYNEQFF
>.|TRBV5-1|TRBJ2-7
TGCGCCAGCAGCTTGGGACAGTTGGCCTACGAGCAGTACTTC
CASSLGQLAYEQYF
>TRBD2|TRBV9|TRBJ2-2
TGCGCTAGCGGTATTAGGAACACCGGGGAGCTGTTTTTT
CASGIRNTGELFF
>TRBD1|TRBV6-1|TRBJ1-1
TGTGCCAGCAGTGCGACAGGGGGCACTGAAGCTTTCTTT
CASSATGGTEAFF
>TRBD2|TRBV19|TRBJ2-1
TGTGCCAGTAGTATGACTAGCGGGTCCTACAATGAGCAGTTCTTC
CASSMTSGSYNEQFF
>TRBD2|TRBV9|TRBJ2-1
TGTGCCAGCAGCGTAGGAGTAGCCGCCGGGACTAGGGTACACAATGAGCAGTTCTTC
CASSVGVAAGTRVHNEQFF
>.|TRBV9|TRBJ2-3
TGTGCCAGCAGCGTAACCGGGTCAGCTAGCACAGATACGCAGTATTTT
CASSVTGSASTDTQYF
>TRBD2|TRBV4-2|TRBJ2-3
TGTGCCAGCAGCCCCGGACTAGCGGGAGCGGTTGGCACAGATACGCAGTATTTT
CASSPGLAGAVGTDTQYF
>TRBD1|TRBV7-9|TRBJ2-7
TGTGCCAGCAGCTGGACAGGGTTCGACGAGCAGTACTTC
CASSWTGFDEQYF
>.|TRBV11-2|TRBJ2-7
TGTGCCAGCAGCTTAGATAGGGCAGGGCACGAGCAGTACTTC
CASSLDRAGHEQYF
>.|TRBV1|TRBJ2-1
TGCACCAGCAGCCCGGGACTAGCGGGAAATGAGCAGTTCTTC
CTSSPGLAGNEQFF
>.|TRBV7-2|TRBJ2-2
TGTGCCAGCAGCTTGACAGATCCCGGGGAGCTGTTTTTT
CASSLTDPGELFF
>TRBD1|TRBV6-5|TRBJ2-6
TGTGCCAGCACCTCGACAGGGGGCTGGGCCAACGTCCTGACTTTC
CASTSTGGWANVLTF
>TRBD2|TRBV28|TRBJ2-1
TGTGCCAGCATCCTCGGTGGGGCTAGCGGGTCTCACGCGGATGAGCAGTTCTTC
CASILGGASGSHADEQFF
>TRBD2|TRBV7-2|TRBJ2-3
TGTGCCAGCAGCCCCGCCCCCCCTAGCGGGATGGCAGATACGCAGTATTTT
CASSPAPPSGMADTQYF
>TRBD2|TRBV19|TRBJ2-1
TGTGCCAGTAGTATCTCTAGCGGGCTATACAATGAGCAGTTCTTC
CASSISSGLYNEQFF
>TRBD1|TRBV6-1|TRBJ2-1
TGTGCCAGCAGTGAAGCGGGGACAGGCGGTGAGCAGTTCTTC
CASSEAGTGGEQFF
>.|TRBV6-5|TRBJ2-7
TGTGCCAGACTTAACCGGGACTCCTCCTACGAGCAGTACTTC
CARLNRDSSYEQYF
>.|TRBV21-1|TRBJ2-5
TGTGCCAGCGACGTTCGGACTAGCGAGATTAAAGAGACCCAGTACTTC
CASDVRTSEIKETQYF
>.|TRBV6-5|TRBJ1-4
TGTGCCAGCAGTTATAAGGGCAGGGATGATAATGAAAAACTGTTTTTT
CASSYKGRDDNEKLFF
>.|TRBV5-1|TRBJ2-2
TGCGCCAGCAGCTTGGGATTGGCGGCGAACACCGGGGAGCTGTTTTTT
CASSLGLAANTGELFF
>.|TRBV7-2|TRBJ2-3
TGTGCCAGCAGCTTAGGTGAGGGTACGCAGTATTTT
CASSLGEGTQYF
>TRBD1|TRBV25-1|TRBJ2-5
TGTGCCAGCAGTGATCAGGGGGCAGGGGAGACCCAGTACTTC
CASSDQGAGETQYF
>TRBD2|TRBV6-4|TRBJ2-2
TGTGCCAGCAGTGACGTAGCGGGAGAGACCGGGGAGCTGTTTTTT
CASSDVAGETGELFF
>TRBD1|TRBV6-1|TRBJ1-5
TGTGCCAGCAGTGAAGCCACAGGGGGGAATCAGCCCCAGCATTTT
CASSEATGGNQPQHF
>.|TRBV13|TRBJ1-1
TGTGCCAGCAGCGGGCCGGCCCCGAACACTGAAGCTTTCTTT
CASSGPAPNTEAFF
>TRBD2|TRBV14|TRBJ2-1
TGTGCCAGCAGACCTAGCGGGGGCAATGAGCAGTTCTTC
CASRPSGGNEQFF